Each of the 13 T cell receptor beta chains below was sequenced from the same sample in a study of vaccination effects on CD4 cells after COVID-19. These TCRs are of unknown antigen specificity. Using immunoSEQ multiplex PCR, the repertoire was profiled, and TCRdb retains in-frame clones only, with some absent. Of more than 60,000 clones in the sample, around 70% were seen once. Expansion of antigen-specific CD4+ T cells with viral peptide pools was carried out by the ViraFEST assay before sequencing. Between days 9 and 10 of culture, CD4+ T cells were separated out. Every participant took two doses of the BNT162b2 or mRNA-1273 vaccine. Sequencing used CD4+ T cells from PBMCs cultured with HCoV-229E spike peptides, obtained after COVID-19 vaccination. These receptors originate from a human donor who received a COVID-19 vaccine.

The chain is built from TRBV7-2 and TRBJ2-5; 8 nucleotides line up with TRBD2. The germline V gene has CDR1 SGHTA and CDR2 FQGNSA. CDR3 size: 15 residues. V gave up 2 bases and J gave up 7 bases; unmatched junction bases: 9. CDR3 loop: CASSLYGGALLTQYF. The CDR3 region has the DNA TGTGCCAGCAGCTTATACGGGGGGGCTCTCTTGACCCAGTACTTC.

This chain connects TRBV5-8 to TRBJ2-7; TRBD1 aligns across 7 bases. The CDR3 runs 15 residues. V lost 4 bases to trimming and J lost 0 bases; unmatched junction nucleotides: 7. Per germline, CDR1 SGHTS and CDR2 YDEGEE. The CDR3 region has the DNA TGTGCCAGCAGCCGAGGACAGGTTGGCTCCTACGAGCAGTACGTC. Translating gives CASSRGQVGSYEQYV.

The chain joins TRBV2 to TRBJ1-1, with D unresolved. Looked up from germline, CDR1 is SNHLY and CDR2 is FYNNEI. The CDR3 extends over 13 amino acids. With 7 bases removed from V and 0 bases from J, the gap between germline ends came to 9 bases. The CDR3, as DNA: TGTGCCAGCAAGACTTCCATGAACACTGAAGCTTTCTTT. It yields the protein CASKTSMNTEAFF. Full variable domain (outside the CDR3, taken from reference TRBV2 and TRBJ1-1): EPEVTQTPSHQVTQMGQEVILRCVPISNHLYFYWYRQILGQKVEFLVSFYNNEISEKSEIFDDQFSVERPDGSNFTLKIRSTKLEDSAMYFCASKTSMNTEAFFGQGTRLTVV.

The V and J genes are TRBV24-1 and TRBJ2-2, with D possibly TRBD1 on 6 matching bases. The germline V and J ends were trimmed by 3 bases and 5 bases, with 9 bases remaining between them. The CDR3 spans 14 residues. Per germline, CDR1 KGHDR and CDR2 SFDVKD. The CDR3 reads CATSDPTGTGELFF. In nucleotides, the CDR3 is TGTGCCACCAGTGATCCAACAGGGACCGGGGAGCTGTTTTTT.

The chain links TRBV30 to TRBJ1-6; TRBD1 matches at 7 bases. Germline CDR1 is GTSNPN and CDR2 is SVGIG (reference sequence). The ends lost 6 bases at V and 7 bases at J; junction bases unmatched: 9. This CDR3 has 14 amino acids. This CDR3 reads CACAPGQSNSPLHF. CDR3 sequence (DNA): TGTGCCTGTGCACCGGGACAGTCAAATTCACCCCTCCACTTT.

The chain uses TRBV19 and TRBJ2-1; 13 bases map to TRBD2. The V gene's germline CDR1 is LNHDA and CDR2 SQIVND (reference sequence). The CDR3 has 16 amino acids. With V trimmed by 3 bases and J by 7 bases, 6 bases remained unmatched. The DNA of the CDR3 is TGTGCCAGTAGTATCGTTGGGACTAGCGGGGAGAATGAGCAGTTCTTC. Residues: CASSIVGTSGENEQFF.

This clone was observed a few times. The gene calls are TRBV24-1 and TRBJ2-1, with 8 bases identical to TRBD2. With 9 bases clipped from V and 8 bases from J, the junction kept 8 bases outside the gene matches. Germline-derived CDR1 and CDR2 are KGHDR and SFDVKD. There are 13 residues in the CDR3. The CDR3 loop is CATGSGDVYEQFF. The CDR3 DNA follows: TGTGCCACCGGTAGCGGGGACGTGTATGAGCAGTTCTTC.

The CDR3 sequence: CASSSGSNNEQFF. The CDR3 DNA reads as TGCGCCAGCAGCTCGGGATCGAACAATGAGCAGTTCTTC. The chain employs TRBV5-1 and TRBJ2-1; D is possibly TRBD2 (5 bases). The V gene's germline CDR1 is SGHRS and CDR2 YFSETQ. There are 13 residues in the CDR3. V gave up 3 bases and J gave up 5 bases, with 9 bases separating them.

The chain is built from TRBV6-5 and TRBJ2-3; 8 nucleotides align to TRBD1. Trimming removed 7 bases from V and 2 bases from J; junction bases left unmatched: 5. Germline V gene lookup returns CDR1 MNHEY and CDR2 SVGAGI. This CDR3 contains 14 residues. CDR3 DNA: TGTGCCAGCACCGGGACAGGCCCCACAGATACGCAGTATTTT. As protein: CASTGTGPTDTQYF.

The chain links TRBV29-1 to TRBJ2-3; either TRBD1 or TRBD2 may fit D (5 bases each). Germline V gives CDR1 SQVTM, CDR2 ANQGSEA. This CDR3 region has 12 residues. Trimming cost V 4 bases and J 5 bases, with 10 bases left between them. CDR3 DNA: TGCAGCGTTGGCAGGGACGAAGATACGCAGTATTTT. This encodes CSVGRDEDTQYF.

By proportion, this clone is medium-sized (0.01 to 0.1%). One end of the junction fails to match germline, which may point to a read error. The V gene is TRBV7-7, the J gene TRBJ2-2; a weak D match, TRBD2 (6 bases). CDR1 and CDR2 from the germline V gene are SSHAT and FNYEAQ (reference sequence). The CDR3 has 15 amino acids. CDR3 sequence: CASSLATGDTGELFF. DNA for the CDR3: TGTGCCAGCAGCCTAGCGACCGGGGACACCGGGGAGCTGTTTTTT.

The chain carries TRBV30 and TRBJ2-5; D is unresolved. The CDR3 spans 13 residues. Deletions cut 0 bases from V and 2 bases from J, with 7 bases between. The germline V gene encodes CDR1 GTSNPN and CDR2 SVGIG (reference sequence). This CDR3 is CAWSVFRQETQYF. In nucleotides, the CDR3 is TGTGCCTGGAGTGTGTTCCGACAAGAGACCCAGTACTTC.

This chain uses TRBV2 with TRBJ1-5; 7 nucleotides agree with TRBD1. J gave up 3 bases and V 8 bases, and 4 bases lay outside the gene matches. The CDR3 sequence is 13 residues long. Germline lookup yields CDR1 SNHLY and CDR2 FYNNEI. DNA of the CDR3: TGTGCCAGCCAGACAGGGCCCAATCAGCCCCAGCATTTT. This codes for CASQTGPNQPQHF.